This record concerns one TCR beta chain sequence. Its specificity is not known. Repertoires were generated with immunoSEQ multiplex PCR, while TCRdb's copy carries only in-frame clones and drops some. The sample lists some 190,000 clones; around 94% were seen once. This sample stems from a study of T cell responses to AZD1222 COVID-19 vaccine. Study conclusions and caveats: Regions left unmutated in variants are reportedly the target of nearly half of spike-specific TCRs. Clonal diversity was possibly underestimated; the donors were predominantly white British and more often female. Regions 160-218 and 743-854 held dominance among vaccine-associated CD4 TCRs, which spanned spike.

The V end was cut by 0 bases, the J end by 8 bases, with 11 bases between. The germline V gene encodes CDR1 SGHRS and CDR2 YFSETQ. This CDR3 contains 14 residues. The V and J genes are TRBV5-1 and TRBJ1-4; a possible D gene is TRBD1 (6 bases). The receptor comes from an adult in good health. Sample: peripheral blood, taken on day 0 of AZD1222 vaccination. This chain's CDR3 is CASSLAGGGEKLFF. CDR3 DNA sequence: TGCGCCAGCAGCTTGGCTGGGGGCGGGGAAAAACTGTTTTTT.